The rows below give T cell receptor beta chains drawn from one sample of a study of radiotherapy plus CTLA-4 blockade in lung cancer. Assay: immunoSEQ multiplex PCR; the TCRdb copy retains only in-frame clones and omits some. The table includes 55,000 to 85,000 clones, roughly 76% detected once. The material was peripheral blood, obtained from a patient treated with radiotherapy plus ipilimumab. These TCRs come from a human donor with non-small cell lung cancer whose response to radiotherapy plus ipilimumab could not be evaluated. Some clones in this sample may be carry-over from other donors' samples. The CDR3 runs from the conserved cysteine through the conserved F or W. D genes are given only for firm matches. A clone size is listed for some rows: how often the clone was seen (once, few, many), or a class if it is expanded.

j_call clone_size v_call d_call cdr3_nt cdr3_aa
TRBJ2-5 . TRBV29-1 TRBD2 TGCAGCTCCGAACTAGCGGGGGGGGCATTACACCAAGAGACCCAGTACTTC CSSELAGGALHQETQYF
TRBJ2-2 . TRBV30 TRBD2 TGTGCCTGGAGTAGTGGCGGGGGGGCGGTCGGGGAGCTGTTTTTT CAWSSGGGAVGELFF
TRBJ1-6 . TRBV9 . TGTGCCAGCAGCGTATTTGGGGAGAGCGGTTCACCCCTCCACTTT CASSVFGESGSPLHF
TRBJ2-3 . TRBV7-3 TRBD2 TGTGCCAGCAGCTCAGGAGCGGGGGGGCTAAATACGCAGTATTTT CASSSGAGGLNTQYF
TRBJ2-5 . TRBV6-1 . TGTGCCAGCAGTGAAGCGGTAAACAGGAAAGAGACCCAGTACTTC CASSEAVNRKETQYF
TRBJ2-7 . TRBV7-2 TRBD2 TGTGCCAGCAGCTTGGGGGGGTTGGGCGAGCAGTACTTC CASSLGGLGEQYF
TRBJ1-1 . TRBV29-1 . TGCAGCGGAAAGGGGTGGAACACTGAAGCTTTCTTT CSGKGWNTEAFF
TRBJ1-3 few TRBV6-1 . TGTGCCAGCAGTGTCCACAGAGGCTCGGGGGGAAACACCATATATTTT CASSVHRGSGGNTIYF
TRBJ1-6 few TRBV18 . TGTGCCAGCTCACCACTCGGGGAACCACCCCTCCACTTT CASSPLGEPPLHF
TRBJ2-7 . TRBV15 . TGTGCCACCAGCAGACATTGGGCAGGGGGGCCCTACGAGCAGTACTTC CATSRHWAGGPYEQYF
TRBJ2-1 . TRBV11-1 TRBD2 TGTGCCAGCAGCTTAGTGCGTGGACTAGCGAGCTCCTACAATGAGCAGTTCTTC CASSLVRGLASSYNEQFF
TRBJ1-2 few TRBV28 TRBD1 TGTGCCAGCAGTTTCGACAGGGCCTATGGCTACACCTTC CASSFDRAYGYTF
TRBJ1-1 . TRBV5-4 . TGTGCCAGCAGCCCCGAGCCCACACTACACGCTGAAGCTTTCTTT CASSPEPTLHAEAFF
TRBJ1-1 . TRBV6-5 . TGTGCCAGCACCCCGAAATCAGGGAAGTACACTGAAGCTTTCTTT CASTPKSGKYTEAFF
TRBJ2-2 . TRBV18 TRBD2 TGTGCCAGCTCACCCCTAGCGGGGGGTGATACCGGGGAGCTGTTTTTT CASSPLAGGDTGELFF
TRBJ2-7 few TRBV4-1 . TGCGCCAGCAGAGAACCAGGCGCCTACGAGCAGTACTTC CASREPGAYEQYF
TRBJ2-7 . TRBV15 TRBD1 TGTGCCACCAGCAGACCTACATTAACAGGGGAAAGGTCCGAGCAGTACTTC CATSRPTLTGERSEQYF
TRBJ1-2 few TRBV2 . TGTGCCAGCAGCGGAGGGGTGGAGGCTAACTATGGCTACACCTTC CASSGGVEANYGYTF
TRBJ2-7 . TRBV28 . TGTGCCAGCAGTTTACTCGGGAGACAGGGAAGAGTCGAGCAGTACTTC CASSLLGRQGRVEQYF
TRBJ2-1 . TRBV20-1 . TGCAGTGCCGGGACAGCGGGTGAGCAGTTCTTC CSAGTAGEQFF
TRBJ1-6 few TRBV18 . TGTGCCAGCTCACCGAGCTCCTATAATTCACCCCTCCACTTT CASSPSSYNSPLHF
TRBJ1-1 . TRBV5-4 TRBD1 TGTGCCAGCAGCTTGCCCGGGACAGCAAACACTGAAGCTTTCTTT CASSLPGTANTEAFF